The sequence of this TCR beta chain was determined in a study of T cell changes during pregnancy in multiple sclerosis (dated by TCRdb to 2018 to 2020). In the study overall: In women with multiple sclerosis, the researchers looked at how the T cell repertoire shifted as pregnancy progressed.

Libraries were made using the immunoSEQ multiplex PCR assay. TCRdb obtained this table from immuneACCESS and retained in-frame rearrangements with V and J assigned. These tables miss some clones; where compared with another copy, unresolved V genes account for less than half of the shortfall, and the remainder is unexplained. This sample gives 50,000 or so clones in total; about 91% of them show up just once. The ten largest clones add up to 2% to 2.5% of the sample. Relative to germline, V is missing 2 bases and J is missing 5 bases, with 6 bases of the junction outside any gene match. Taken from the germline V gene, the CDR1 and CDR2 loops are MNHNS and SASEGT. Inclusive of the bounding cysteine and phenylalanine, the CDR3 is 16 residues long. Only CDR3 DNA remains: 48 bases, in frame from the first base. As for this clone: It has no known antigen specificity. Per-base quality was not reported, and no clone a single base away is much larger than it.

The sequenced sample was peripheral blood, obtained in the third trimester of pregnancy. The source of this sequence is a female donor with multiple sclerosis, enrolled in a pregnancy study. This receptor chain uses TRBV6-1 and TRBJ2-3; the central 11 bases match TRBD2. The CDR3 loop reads CASSEQVAGGQDTQYF. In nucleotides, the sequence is TGTGCCAGCAGTGAACAAGTAGCGGGAGGGCAAGATACGCAGTATTTT.